The 8 T cell receptor beta chains below come from one sample, sequenced in a study of response to subunit inactivated influenza vaccine. TCRdb itself ran the RT-PCR reads through MiXCR, one entry per CDR3 protein. The sample contains about 540,000 distinct CDR3 sequences, 11% to 15% of which appear only once. Here the sequenced sample was PBMCs from blood, taken 11 to 12 days after vaccination. Source of these receptors: a middle-aged man who received an inactivated influenza vaccine.

This clonotype was counted ten times or more. This sequence joins TRBV4-3 and TRBJ2-2; D is perhaps TRBD2 (6 bases). V was cut by 3 bases and J by 5 bases, with 13 bases left in between. Germline V gene sequence: CDR1 LGHNA, CDR2 YSLEER. CDR3 length: 15 amino acids. In DNA, the CDR3 is TGCGCCAGCAGCCAGTTTAGGGGAGGAACCGGGGAGCTGTTTTTT. This codes for CASSQFRGGTGELFF.

This clonotype was seen a handful of times. The J gene is TRBJ2-2, the V gene TRBV6-1; 12 bases are shared with TRBD2. CDR3 length: 15 amino acids. Germline-derived CDR1 and CDR2 are MNHNS and SASEGT. V was clipped by 5 bases and J by 6 bases; unmatched bases: 4. The CDR3, as DNA: TGTGCCAGCAGTCCTAGCGGGGGGGCGGCCGGGGAGCTGTTTTTT. As protein: CASSPSGGAAGELFF.

The V gene is TRBV29-1, the J gene TRBJ2-1, with D perhaps matching TRBD2 (5 bases). The germline V gene has CDR1 SQVTM and CDR2 ANQGSEA. The CDR3 runs 12 residues. V shed 4 bases and J shed 7 bases, with 11 bases lying between them. The CDR3: CSVVDLGNEQFF. The CDR3 DNA reads TGCAGCGTTGTGGACTTGGGGAATGAGCAGTTCTTC.

The chain carries TRBV15 and TRBJ2-3, with 12 bases identical to TRBD2. Germline V gene sequence: CDR1 LNHNV, CDR2 YYDKDF (reference sequence). This CDR3 is built from 19 residues. J gave up 1 base and V 4 bases, and 12 bases lay outside the gene matches. The CDR3 DNA reads as TGTGCCACCAGCATAGTCCTAGCGGGGGGGCCAGGGGGCACAGATACGCAGTATTTT. It encodes CATSIVLAGGPGGTDTQYF.

V and J are TRBV7-2 and TRBJ2-3; weak D call: TRBD1 (6 bases). Germline CDR1 reads SGHTA; CDR2 reads FQGNSA. The ends were cut back, 5 bases at V and 2 bases at J, with 14 bases in the middle. The CDR3 sequence is 15 residues long. This CDR3 is CASSLGTPYTDTQYF. CDR3 bases: TGTGCCAGCAGCCTAGGGACACCCTACACAGATACGCAGTATTTT.

Regarding this clonotype: At one of its ends the junction is not consistent with the germline gene, which may arise from a read error. The V and J genes are TRBV28 and TRBJ2-2; D might be TRBD1 (6 bases). Germline assignment: CDR1 MDHEN and CDR2 SYDVKM. The CDR3 sequence is 15 residues long. CDR3 in amino acids: CASSLPQGDTGELFF. DNA for the CDR3: TGCGCCAGCAGCTTGCCACAGGGAGACACCGGGGAGCTGTTTTTT.

Only a few counts were recorded for this clonotype. This rearrangement joins TRBV20-1 to TRBJ2-1, with 10 positions matching TRBD2. The germline V gene has CDR1 DFQATT and CDR2 SNEGSKA (reference sequence). CDR3 length: 15 residues. V shed 1 base, J shed 5 bases, and the junction held 5 bases outside the gene matches. The CDR3 DNA is TGCAGTGCTAGAGGCCTAGCGGGAGTGAACAATGAGCAGTTCTTC. Protein product: CSARGLAGVNNEQFF.

V gene TRBV6-5 combines with J gene TRBJ2-5; a possible D gene is TRBD1 (5 bases). Germline V gene data show CDR1 as MNHEY and CDR2 as SVGAGI. V shed 4 bases and J shed 2 bases, with 14 bases lying between them. The CDR3 sequence is 15 residues long. The CDR3 nucleotides are TGTGCCAGCAGTTCGGCAGGGTCCTTTCAAGAGACCCAGTACTTC. The encoded protein is CASSSAGSFQETQYF.